Sequencing of this TCR beta chain was carried out in a study of blood T cell repertoires in COVID-19. TCRdb's copy holds only in-frame clones and misses some; the assay was immunoSEQ multiplex PCR. The profile shows about 74,000 clones, 84% of them singletons. The germline V gene encodes CDR1 SGHTA and CDR2 FQGNSA. The CDR3 covers 14 residues. Germline trimming cut 3 bases from V and 6 bases from J; bases unmatched to any gene: 4. The sequence was collected from a man aged 45-60 years with active COVID-19. Sequencing was performed on peripheral blood. This rearrangement joins TRBV7-2 to TRBJ2-5, with 10 bases lining up with TRBD1. CDR3 nucleotides: TGTGCCAGCAGCTTGGACAGGGGGAGTCAGACCCAGTACTTC. This gives the protein CASSLDRGSQTQYF.